The following is a TCR beta chain sequence with its context. V trimming: 8 bases; J trimming: 10 bases; junction bases outside the gene matches: 18. CDR1 is SQVTM, CDR2 ANQGSEA, per germline. This CDR3 comprises 16 residues. This record comes from a study of shared T cell receptors in the human thymus. Profiling relied on immunoSEQ multiplex PCR, and the TCRdb table lists in-frame clones only, not all of them. Here the sample spans approximately 400,000 clones, roughly 94% being singletons. The specimen was thymocytes. The TCR comes from a human donor. The chain combines TRBV29-1 with TRBJ2-1; 12 nucleotides line up with TRBD1. The CDR3 nucleotides are TGCAGCTCCTCGGGGACAGGGGGCTCCGCCGAGTGGGAGCAGTTCTTC. Protein: CSSSGTGGSAEWEQFF.